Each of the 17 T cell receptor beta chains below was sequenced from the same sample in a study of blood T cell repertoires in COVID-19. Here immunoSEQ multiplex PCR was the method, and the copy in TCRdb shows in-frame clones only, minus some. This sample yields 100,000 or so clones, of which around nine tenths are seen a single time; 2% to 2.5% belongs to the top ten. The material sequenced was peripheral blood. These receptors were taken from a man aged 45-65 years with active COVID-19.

DNA for the CDR3: TGCGCCAGCAGCTTTCTTGGGGCGGGGCCTAATACGCAGTATTTT. Translation: CASSFLGAGPNTQYF. The chain links TRBV5-1 to TRBJ2-3; a weak D match, TRBD2 (6 bases). With 2 bases removed from V and 7 bases from J, the gap between germline ends came to 17 bases. This CDR3 contains 15 residues. Germline V gene lookup returns CDR1 SGHRS and CDR2 YFSETQ.

The CDR3 region is CATFNTEAFF. The CDR3 DNA reads as TGTGCCACCTTTAACACTGAAGCTTTCTTT. This rearrangement joins TRBV6-5 to TRBJ1-1, with D unclear. Germline V gives CDR1 MNHEY, CDR2 SVGAGI. The length of the CDR3 is 10 residues. V shed 10 bases and J shed 2 bases, with 5 bases lying between them.

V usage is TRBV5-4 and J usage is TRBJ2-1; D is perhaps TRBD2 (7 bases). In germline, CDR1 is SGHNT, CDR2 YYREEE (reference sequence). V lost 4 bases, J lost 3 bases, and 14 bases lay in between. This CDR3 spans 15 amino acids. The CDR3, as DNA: TGTGCCAGCAGCCTAGGGGGGGGCGGCTACAATGAGCAGTTCTTC. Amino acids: CASSLGGGGYNEQFF.

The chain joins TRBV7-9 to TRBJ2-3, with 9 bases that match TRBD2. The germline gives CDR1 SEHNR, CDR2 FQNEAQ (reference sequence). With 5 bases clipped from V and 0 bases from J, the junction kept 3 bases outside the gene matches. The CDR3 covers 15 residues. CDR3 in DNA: TGTGCCAGCAGCAACCTAGCGGGGAGCACAGATACGCAGTATTTT. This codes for CASSNLAGSTDTQYF.

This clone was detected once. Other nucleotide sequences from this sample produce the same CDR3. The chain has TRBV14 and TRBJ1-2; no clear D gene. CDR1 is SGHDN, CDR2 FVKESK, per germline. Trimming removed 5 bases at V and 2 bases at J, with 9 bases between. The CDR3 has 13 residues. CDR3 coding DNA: TGTGCCAGCAGCGCACAGCCCAACTATGGCTACACCTTC. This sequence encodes CASSAQPNYGYTF. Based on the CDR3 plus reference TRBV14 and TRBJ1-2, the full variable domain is EAGVTQFPSHSVIEKGQTVTLRCDPISGHDNLYWYRRVMGKEIKFLLHFVKESKQDESGMPNNRFLAERTGGTYSTLKVQPAELEDSGVYFCASSAQPNYGYTFGSGTRLTVV.

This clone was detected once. CDR3 residues: CAILTVSRGVDEQYF. CDR3 DNA sequence: TGTGCCATCCTCACCGTTTCGCGGGGGGTAGACGAGCAGTACTTC. V and J are TRBV6-4 and TRBJ2-7, with 8 bases matching TRBD2. The CDR3 has 15 amino acids. Trimming removed 10 bases from V and 5 bases from J; junction bases left unmatched: 16. The germline V gene encodes CDR1 MRHNA and CDR2 SNTAGT.

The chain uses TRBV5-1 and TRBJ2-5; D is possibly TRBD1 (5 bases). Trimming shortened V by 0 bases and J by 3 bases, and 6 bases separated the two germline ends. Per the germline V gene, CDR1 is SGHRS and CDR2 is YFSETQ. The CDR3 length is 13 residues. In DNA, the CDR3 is TGCGCCAGCAGCTTGGTAGGGGAAGAGACCCAGTACTTC. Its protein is CASSLVGEETQYF.

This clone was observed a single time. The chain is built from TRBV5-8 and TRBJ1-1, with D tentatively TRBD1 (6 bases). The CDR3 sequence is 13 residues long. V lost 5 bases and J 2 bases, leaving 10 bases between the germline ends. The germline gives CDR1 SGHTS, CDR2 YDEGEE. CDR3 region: CASRTDRNTEAFF. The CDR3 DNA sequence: TGTGCCAGCAGAACGGACAGAAACACTGAAGCTTTCTTT.

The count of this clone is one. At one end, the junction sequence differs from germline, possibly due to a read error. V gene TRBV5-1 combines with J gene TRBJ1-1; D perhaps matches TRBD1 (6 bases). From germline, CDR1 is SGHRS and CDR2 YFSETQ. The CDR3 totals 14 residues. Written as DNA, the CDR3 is TGCGCCAGCAGCTCAACCGACAGGAACAATGAAGCTTTCTTT. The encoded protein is CASSSTDRNNEAFF.

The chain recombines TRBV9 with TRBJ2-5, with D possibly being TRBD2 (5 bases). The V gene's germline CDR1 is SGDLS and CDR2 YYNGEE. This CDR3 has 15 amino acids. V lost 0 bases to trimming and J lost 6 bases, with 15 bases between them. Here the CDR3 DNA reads TGTGCCAGCAGCGTAGAAAGTTCTAGCCTGCAGACCCAGTACTTC. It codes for CASSVESSSLQTQYF.

The DNA for the CDR3 is TGTGCCAGCAGTCCGGGTACTAGCGCCTCCTACGAGCAGTACTTC. It specifies CASSPGTSASYEQYF. V gene TRBV2 combines with J gene TRBJ2-7, with 7 bases aligning to TRBD2. This CDR3 spans 15 amino acids. The junction had 7 bases not matched to a gene; V was cut back by 5 bases and J by 0 bases. Per germline, CDR1 SNHLY and CDR2 FYNNEI.

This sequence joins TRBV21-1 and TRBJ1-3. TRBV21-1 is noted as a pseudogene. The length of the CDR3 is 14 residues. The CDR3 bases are TGTGCCAGCCTCCTGAGGGGGGGTGGAAACACCATATATTTT. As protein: CASLLRGGGNTIYF.

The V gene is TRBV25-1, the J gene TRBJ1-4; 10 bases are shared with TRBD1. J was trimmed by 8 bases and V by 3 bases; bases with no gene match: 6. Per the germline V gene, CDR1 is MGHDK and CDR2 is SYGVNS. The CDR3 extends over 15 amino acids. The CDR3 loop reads CASSDPGTGDEKLFF. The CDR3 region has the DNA TGTGCCAGCAGTGACCCCGGGACAGGGGACGAAAAACTGTTTTTT.

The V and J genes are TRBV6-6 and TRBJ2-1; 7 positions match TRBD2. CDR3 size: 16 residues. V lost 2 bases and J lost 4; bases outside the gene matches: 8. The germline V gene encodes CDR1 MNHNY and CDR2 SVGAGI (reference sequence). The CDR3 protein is CASSYHWGGIYNEQFF. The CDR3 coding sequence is TGTGCCAGCAGTTACCACTGGGGGGGGATATACAATGAGCAGTTCTTC.

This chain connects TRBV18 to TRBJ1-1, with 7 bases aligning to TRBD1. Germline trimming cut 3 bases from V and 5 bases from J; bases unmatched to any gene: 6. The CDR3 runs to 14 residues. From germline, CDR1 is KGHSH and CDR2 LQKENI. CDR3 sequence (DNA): TGTGCCAGCTCACCGCGGGAGGGGGCGACTGAAGCTTTCTTT. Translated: CASSPREGATEAFF.

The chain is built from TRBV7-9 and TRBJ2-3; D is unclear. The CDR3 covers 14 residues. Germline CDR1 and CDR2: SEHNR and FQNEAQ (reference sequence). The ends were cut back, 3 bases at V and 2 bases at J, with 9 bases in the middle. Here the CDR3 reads CASSLTGPTDTQYF. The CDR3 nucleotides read TGTGCCAGCAGCTTGACTGGCCCCACAGATACGCAGTATTTT.

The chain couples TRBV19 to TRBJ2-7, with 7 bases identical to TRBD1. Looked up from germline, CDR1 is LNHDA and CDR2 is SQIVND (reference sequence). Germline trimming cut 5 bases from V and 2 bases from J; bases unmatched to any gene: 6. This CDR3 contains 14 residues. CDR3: CASSPPTGTYEQYF. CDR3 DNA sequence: TGTGCCAGTAGTCCCCCGACAGGGACCTACGAGCAGTACTTC.